The T cell receptor (beta chain) under discussion was sequenced for a study of human T cells and chemical hapten exposure. Notes on the study in general: TCRs above 1 in 1000 frequency did not change with DPC sensitization.

The sample's time point: patch test 3, about 24 weeks after DPC sensitization. Treatment in this sample: therapeutic diphenylcyclopropenone sensitization with weekly scalp DPC. From whole blood left unfractionated, total RNA was extracted. TCRdb used MiXCR to reprocess the RACE reads, holding one entry per CDR3 protein. Here the sample spans just under 40,000 distinct CDR3 sequences, more than 9.5% being singletons. This clonotype was found a few times. Its target is not known. The V end lost 2 bases, the J end lost 6 bases, and 8 bases lay between the germline ends. The CDR3 loop spans 13 amino acids.

V and J are TRBV12-3 or TRBV12-4 and TRBJ2-1; D remains unclear. This clonotype was sampled from a woman aged 40 to 50 with alopecia areata. Some clones in this sample may be carry-over from other donors' samples. Specimen: whole blood, collected in connection with sensitization to the hapten diphenylcyclopropenone (DPC). CDR3 nucleotides: TGTGCCAGCAGTTTAACTGCACCCAATGAGCAGTTCTTC. Translation gives CASSLTAPNEQFF.